This T cell receptor beta chain comes out of a study of cytomegalovirus exposure and HLA in healthy donors. Study details: Earlier, approximately 180 million T cells were analyzed, and some 120 million unique TCR beta sequences were found among them.

Worth noting for this clone: The antigen remains undetermined.

PCR used 60 Vbeta primers and 13 Jbeta primers. Assay used: immunoSEQ multiplex PCR; TCRdb lists only in-frame clones, some missing. The data show 150,000 or so clones, with over 75% seen just once and 1.5% to 2% held by the top ten. Study-level findings and limits: V- and J-gene trimming in TCR beta was tied to a missense DCLRE1C variant by an analysis performed later.

Sequencing was carried out using PBMCs. The source is a woman aged 25 to 39 in good health and CMV-seronegative.

The CDR3 bases are TGTGCCAGCAGTTCTGCCCCGGGACAGGGACGGGACACTGAAGCTTTCTTT. It is translated as CASSSAPGQGRDTEAFF. V usage is TRBV7-9 and J usage is TRBJ1-1, with TRBD1 matching 9 bases. From germline, CDR1 is SEHNR and CDR2 FQNEAQ (reference sequence). V was pared by 6 bases and J by 3 bases, with 14 bases of the junction left unmatched. The CDR3 consists of 17 residues.